This TCR beta chain was recovered during a study of blood T cell repertoires in COVID-19. The germline gives CDR1 SEHNR, CDR2 FQNEAQ (reference sequence). The ends were cut back, 0 bases at V and 5 bases at J, with 11 bases in the middle. The CDR3 has 14 amino acids. This clone was seen more than once but under ten times. Method: immunoSEQ multiplex PCR; TCRdb's copy keeps in-frame clones and lacks some. Here the sample spans approximately 100,000 clones, 80% to 90% being singletons. The receptor comes from a human donor in a cohort sampled during active COVID-19. Specimen: peripheral blood. The chain is built from TRBV7-9 and TRBJ2-7; D is perhaps TRBD1 (6 bases). In nucleotides, the CDR3 is TGTGCCAGCAGCTTAGCGGGGGCTAGGAACGAGCAGTACTTC. Translating it yields CASSLAGARNEQYF.